This TCR beta chain was identified during a study of blood T cell repertoires in COVID-19. Losses at the gene ends were 4 bases for V and 5 bases for J; bases not matched to a gene: 10. This CDR3 is 16 amino acids long. Looked up from germline, CDR1 is SQVTM and CDR2 is ANQGSEA. The protocol was immunoSEQ multiplex PCR, while the TCRdb copy is restricted to in-frame clones and leaves out a portion. This sample has 25,000 to 30,000 clones; around 86% occur once, and the top ten carry about 8.3%. Sample: peripheral blood. The gene calls are TRBV29-1 and TRBJ2-2; 10 nucleotides align to TRBD2. The source of this sequence is a man between 45 and 60 years old with active COVID-19. DNA of the CDR3: TGCAGCGTTGGAGCGGGAGGGCAGGTGGGGACCGGGGAGCTGTTTTTT. Translated, it gives CSVGAGGQVGTGELFF.